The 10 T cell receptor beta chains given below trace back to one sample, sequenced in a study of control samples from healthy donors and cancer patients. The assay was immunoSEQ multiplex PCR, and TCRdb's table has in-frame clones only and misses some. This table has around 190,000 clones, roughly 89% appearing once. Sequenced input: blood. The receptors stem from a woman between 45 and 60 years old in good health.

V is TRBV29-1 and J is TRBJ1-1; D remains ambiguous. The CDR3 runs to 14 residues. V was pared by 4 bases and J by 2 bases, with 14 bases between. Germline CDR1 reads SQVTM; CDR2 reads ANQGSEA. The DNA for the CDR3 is TGCAGCGTTGCTCGTACGGCCCTTAACACTGAAGCTTTCTTT. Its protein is CSVARTALNTEAFF.

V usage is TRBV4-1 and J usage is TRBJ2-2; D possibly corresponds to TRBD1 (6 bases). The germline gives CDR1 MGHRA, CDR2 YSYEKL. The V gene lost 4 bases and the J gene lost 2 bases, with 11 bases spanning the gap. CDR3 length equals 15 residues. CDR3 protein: CASSLSGGNTGELFF. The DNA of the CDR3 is TGCGCCAGCAGCCTTTCTGGGGGCAACACCGGGGAGCTGTTTTTT.

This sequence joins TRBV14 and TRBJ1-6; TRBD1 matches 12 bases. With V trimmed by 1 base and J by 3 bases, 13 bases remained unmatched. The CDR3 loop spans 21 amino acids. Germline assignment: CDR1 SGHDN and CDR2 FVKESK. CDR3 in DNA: TGTGCCAGCAGCCAAGGGCGCCGGGACAGGGGGCTGAGGAACTATAATTCACCCCTCCACTTT. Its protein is CASSQGRRDRGLRNYNSPLHF.

CDR3 loop: CASSLGRDTDTQYF. CDR3 DNA: TGTGCCAGCAGCTTAGGGCGGGACACAGATACGCAGTATTTT. J is TRBJ2-3 and V is TRBV7-9, with TRBD2 as a possible D gene (6 bases). V was pared by 1 base and J by 2 bases, with 7 bases between. Germline V gene lookup returns CDR1 SEHNR and CDR2 FQNEAQ (reference sequence). This CDR3 has 14 residues.

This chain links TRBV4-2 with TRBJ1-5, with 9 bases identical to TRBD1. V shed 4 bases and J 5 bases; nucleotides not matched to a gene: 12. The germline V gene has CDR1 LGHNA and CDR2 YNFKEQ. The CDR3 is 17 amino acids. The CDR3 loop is CASSPPSGQGSYQPQHF. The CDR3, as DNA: TGTGCCAGCAGCCCCCCTTCGGGACAGGGCTCTTATCAGCCCCAGCATTTT.

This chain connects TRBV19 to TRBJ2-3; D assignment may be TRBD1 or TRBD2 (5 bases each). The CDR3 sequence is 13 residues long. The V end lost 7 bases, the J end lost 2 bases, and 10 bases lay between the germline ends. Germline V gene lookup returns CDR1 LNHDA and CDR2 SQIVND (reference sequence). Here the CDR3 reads CASKWGNTDTQYF. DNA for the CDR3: TGTGCCAGTAAATGGGGGAACACAGATACGCAGTATTTT.

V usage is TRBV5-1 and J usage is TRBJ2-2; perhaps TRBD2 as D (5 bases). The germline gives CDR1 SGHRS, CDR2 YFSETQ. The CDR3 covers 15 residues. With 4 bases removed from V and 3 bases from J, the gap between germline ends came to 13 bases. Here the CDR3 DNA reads TGCGCCAGCAGCCTCCCGACCGGGGACACCGGGGAGCTGTTTTTT. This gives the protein CASSLPTGDTGELFF.

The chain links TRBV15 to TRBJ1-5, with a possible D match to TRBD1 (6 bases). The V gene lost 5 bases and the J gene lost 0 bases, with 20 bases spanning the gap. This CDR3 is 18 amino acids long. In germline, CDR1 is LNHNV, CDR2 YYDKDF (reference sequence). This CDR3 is CATSPEGNRDYSNQPQHF. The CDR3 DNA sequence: TGTGCCACCAGCCCCGAAGGGAACAGGGATTATAGCAATCAGCCCCAGCATTTT.

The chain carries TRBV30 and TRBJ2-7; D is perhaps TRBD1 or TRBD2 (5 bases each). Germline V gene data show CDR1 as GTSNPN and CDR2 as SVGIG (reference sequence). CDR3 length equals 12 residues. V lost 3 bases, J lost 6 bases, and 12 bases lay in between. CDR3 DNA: TGTGCCTGGAGCGAGGGGTTGACCGAGCAGTACTTC. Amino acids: CAWSEGLTEQYF.

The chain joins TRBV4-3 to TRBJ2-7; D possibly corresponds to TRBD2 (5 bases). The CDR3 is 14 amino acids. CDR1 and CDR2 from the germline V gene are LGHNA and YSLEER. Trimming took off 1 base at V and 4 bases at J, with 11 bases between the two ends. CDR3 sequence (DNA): TGCGCCAGCAGCCAAGCTGGGCGAGGGTACGAGCAGTACTTC. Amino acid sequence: CASSQAGRGYEQYF.